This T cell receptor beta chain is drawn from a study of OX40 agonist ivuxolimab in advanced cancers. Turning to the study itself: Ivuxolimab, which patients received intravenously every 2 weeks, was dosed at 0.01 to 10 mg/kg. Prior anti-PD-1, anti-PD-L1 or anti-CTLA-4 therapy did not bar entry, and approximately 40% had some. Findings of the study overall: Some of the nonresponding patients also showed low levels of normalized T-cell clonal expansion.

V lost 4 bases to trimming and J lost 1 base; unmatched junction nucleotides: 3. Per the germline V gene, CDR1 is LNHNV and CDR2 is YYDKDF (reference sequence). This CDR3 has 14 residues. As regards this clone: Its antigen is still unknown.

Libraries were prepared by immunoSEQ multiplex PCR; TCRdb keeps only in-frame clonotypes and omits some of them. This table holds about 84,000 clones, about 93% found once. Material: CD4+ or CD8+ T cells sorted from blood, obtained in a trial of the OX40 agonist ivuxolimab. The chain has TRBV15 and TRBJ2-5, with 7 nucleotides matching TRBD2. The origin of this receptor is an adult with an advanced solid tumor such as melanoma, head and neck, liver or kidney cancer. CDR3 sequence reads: CATSMVAGQETQYF. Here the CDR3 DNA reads TGTGCCACCAGCATGGTAGCGGGCCAAGAGACCCAGTACTTC.